What follows is one TCR beta chain and its context. These data are taken from a study of shared clonotypes between healthy human individuals. Germline V gene sequence: CDR1 SGDLS, CDR2 YYNGEE. The junction had 10 bases not matched to a gene; V was cut back by 0 bases and J by 6 bases. CDR3 length equals 19 residues. On sorted subsets, replicate PCRs used 150 to 250 ng DNA, or some 28,000 T cell genomes. Some clones are missing from TCRdb's copy, which holds only in-frame ones; the method was immunoSEQ multiplex PCR. The data show about 2.3 million clones, just over 90% seen once. Sequences were obtained from naive CD4+ T cells from PBMCs. Subset of the sample: CD45RA+ positively selected. This sequence originates from a young man in good health. Some clones in this sample may be carry-over from other donors' samples. J is TRBJ2-1 and V is TRBV9; 15 bases are a match to TRBD2. CDR3 in amino acids: CASSVEAGLAGGPSNEQFF. The CDR3 DNA reads as TGTGCCAGCAGCGTAGAGGCCGGACTAGCGGGAGGGCCATCCAATGAGCAGTTCTTC. Together with reference TRBV9 and TRBJ2-1, the CDR3 gives the full variable domain: DSGVTQTPKHLITATGQRVTLRCSPRSGDLSVYWYQQSLDQGLQFLIQYYNGEERAKGNILERFSAQQFPDLHSELNLSSLELGDSALYFCASSVEAGLAGGPSNEQFFGPGTRLTVL.